This T cell receptor (beta chain) was found in a study of T-cell reconstitution after alpha-beta-depleted transplantation in children (dated by TCRdb to the mid-2010s). Broadly, across the study: Using TCR repertoire profiling, the study followed T-cell immune reconstitution in a quantitative way in children after TCRalphabeta/CD19-depleted allogeneic hematopoietic cell transplantation. Broader findings and caveats from the paper: Apparently early alphabetaT-cell count recovery about two months after transplant reportedly relied on only several hundred rapidly expanded clones derived from non-depleted graft cells. In some patients, the high TCRbeta diversity seen at day 60 was put down to recipient T cells and intrathymic progenitors that had survived conditioning. Hyperexpanded clone frequencies declined over subsequent months; after one year, T-cell counts and TCRbeta diversity were mostly attributed to newly produced T cells.

The library was built by means of PCR. The run used an Illumina HiSeq 2500. To normalize quantification of the TCRbeta repertoire, the TCR libraries were built with molecular barcoding that relied on unique molecular identifiers. Clones were called with MiXCR by TCRdb after fastp trimmed the public reads at Q25, and only in-frame beta chains were retained. Entries are consolidated by CDR3 protein sequence, retaining the most common genes and DNA. The sample records about 980,000 distinct CDR3 sequences, around 30% of which are singletons. Of the sample, about 28% falls within the top ten clones. A remark on this clonotype: What this receptor recognizes is not known. Per-base quality was not reported, and no clone a single base away is much larger than it.

The intended sense of this specimen's treatment or condition label: allogeneic hematopoietic cell transplantation with graft depleted of TCRalphabeta T cells and CD19 B cells. The children who served as transplant recipients had been given grafts of TCRalphabeta/CD19-depleted allogeneic hematopoietic cells. The sample was PBMCs, mostly from graft donor cells, taken 360 days after TCRalphabeta/CD19-depleted stem cell transplant. This sequence originates from a boy younger than two who had a stem cell transplant for SCID, so the T cells may come from the graft donor.

The sequenced DNA is TGTGCCAGCTCTCGACAAGCATCAGGGGTACGGCGCGGCTACACCTTC. The translation is CASSRQASGVRRGYTF. The chain is assembled from TRBV7-2 and TRBJ1-2; TRBD1 could be the D gene, as 6 bases match. Inclusive of the bounding cysteine and phenylalanine, the CDR3 is 16 residues long. Only the CDR3 region is kept as DNA, spanning 48 bases read in frame from base 1. The germline V gene provides CDR1 SGHTA and CDR2 FQGNSA. V and J lose 8 bases and 8 bases, and a span of 27 bases separates them.